This TCR beta chain was observed in a study of shared clonotypes between healthy human individuals (dated by TCRdb to 2019 to 2021). About the investigation overall: Three men and two women, aged 18 to 49 years, made up the cohort. For each donor, CD4 naive and CD4 memory were each run on three plates, CD8 naive on two plates, and CD8 memory on one plate. Blood TCR repertoires of roughly 5 healthy adults were deeply sequenced to estimate repertoire size and the extent of clonotype sharing between individuals. To increase sequencing depth and limit assay-specific biases, TCR repertoire library preparation and sequencing were carried out by different laboratories using diverse techniques. Each donor's leukapheresis produced roughly between roughly 0.85 and 9.5 billion PBMCs. Broader findings and caveats from the paper: Higher generation probabilities were observed for clonotypes shared by all four sorted-subset donors than for non-shared clonotypes. Only blood was sampled, and tissue TCR repertoires likely differ from those in blood. Based on pairwise subsampling, the degree of clonotype sharing among donors was expected to be affected by sequencing depth. The genetic and exposure-history diversity represented was limited by the small number of donors. Rarefaction of sorted-subset datasets indicated incomplete sequencing despite the large sequencing depth. Naive subsets generally had larger estimated clonotype richness than memory subsets did. Approximately 5% of naive CD4, 3.5% of naive CD8, roughly 2.4% of memory CD4, and more than 0.35% of memory CD8 clonotypes were shared across several donors.

CD8 naive samples were obtained by positive selection for CCR7 among CD45RO-negative cells, yielding a CD45RA+CCR7+ population from which TemRA cells were excluded. The donors were healthy, HIV-negative adults who had no recently reported acute infections or vaccinations. All donors were Caucasian adults living in Nashville, Tennessee, USA. Blood was collected by leukapheresis, and PBMCs were isolated by Ficoll-Histopaque density gradient centrifugation and then cryopreserved in liquid nitrogen vapor phase. Analytical flow cytometry was used to check the purity and quantity of every magnetically sorted T cell population. Genomic DNA was isolated from each sorted fraction and quantified by UV absorbance on a Nanodrop 2000c. TCR CDR3 regions were amplified from genomic DNA by multiplex PCR using the deep immunoSEQ assay. Extracted genomic DNA from each cell subset was distributed evenly across all wells of several immunoSEQ 96-well plates, and each plate was treated as a replicate. Each replicate PCR for sorted subsets received around 200 ng genomic DNA, equal to some 32,000 T cell genomes. Purified libraries were quantified with a Qubit 3.0 fluorometer, sized on a Bioanalyzer 2100, and re-quantified with the KAPA Library Quantification kit. Every immunoSEQ 96-well plate was sequenced on a separate single-read 150-cycle Illumina NextSeq 550 flow cell. Processing in the source paper ran as follows. The immunoSEQ output contained only junctional sequences without quality scores, so filtering could not match that applied to full-length reads. To assign V/J genes and CDR3, sequences were annotated against IMGT germline references using PyIR, a Python wrapper for IgBLAST v1.9. Any read was removed if the V/J assignment was weak (E-value above 1e-6), the CDR3 was missing, or the read contained stop codons, out-of-frame junctions, or ambiguous translated residues. V3J clonotypes were defined by identical inferred V gene, J gene, and CDR3 amino acid sequence. Percentage overlap between repertoires was computed as shared unique clonotypes divided by the size of the smaller repertoire. Richness of each repertoire was evaluated using RTK rarefaction, the Chao1 estimator, and Recon v2.1 estimates of unobserved clonotypes. Generation probabilities for all TCRbeta clonotypes obtained by the gDNA method from a handful of donors were computed using OLGA. TCRdb carries this immuneACCESS record with in-frame sequences only. Its versions omit some clonotypes, under half of them owing to an unresolved V gene in the studies checked, with the rest unexplained. That table furnishes V, J and clone size, whereas the DNA furnished D and trimming. This sample comprises a few million clones, 80% to 95% of them detected only once. The ten largest clones represent more than 1.5% of the sample.

To note about this clone: The target of this receptor is not known. No qualities accompany the bases; no much larger clone lies one base away.

From V the trimming removes 6 bases and from J it removes 7 bases, while the gene matches leave 11 bases of the junction unaccounted for. The CDR3 contains 14 residues, cysteine and phenylalanine counted. Only the CDR3 part of the read is kept: 42 bases, read in frame from the first base. The germline V gene provides CDR1 MGHRA and CDR2 YSYEKL. The TCR sequence derives from a man aged 18 to 29 in good health. Some clones in this sample may be carry-over from other donors' samples. The sequencing sample was made of naive CD8+ T cells from PBMCs. Per the publication, the cell subset or site label means: CD45RA+CCR7+. The chain is made from TRBV4-1 and TRBJ2-7; 8 of the junction bases match TRBD2. CDR3 protein: CASSQPGLVSEQYF. The DNA reads TGCGCCAGCAGTCAACCGGGACTAGTAAGTGAGCAGTACTTC.